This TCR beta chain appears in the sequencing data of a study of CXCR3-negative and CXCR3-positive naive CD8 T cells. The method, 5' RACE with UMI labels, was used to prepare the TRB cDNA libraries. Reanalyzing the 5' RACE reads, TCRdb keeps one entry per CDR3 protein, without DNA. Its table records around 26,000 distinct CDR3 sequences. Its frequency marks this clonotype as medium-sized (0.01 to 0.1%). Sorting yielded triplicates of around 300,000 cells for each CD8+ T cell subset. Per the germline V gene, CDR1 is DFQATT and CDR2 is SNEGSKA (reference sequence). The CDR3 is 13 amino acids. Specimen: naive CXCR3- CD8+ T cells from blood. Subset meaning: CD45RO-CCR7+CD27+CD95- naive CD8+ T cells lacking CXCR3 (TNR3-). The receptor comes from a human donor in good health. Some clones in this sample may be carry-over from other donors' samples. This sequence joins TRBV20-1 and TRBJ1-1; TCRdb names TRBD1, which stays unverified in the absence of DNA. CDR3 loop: CSARQGLGTEAFF.